This TCR beta chain was identified during a study of a mutant IDH1 vaccine in newly diagnosed glioma. Turning to the study itself: The initiation of vaccination occurred 4-6 weeks after radiotherapy alone, or with temozolomide cycles.

The V gene lost 7 bases and the J gene lost 6 bases, with 12 bases spanning the gap. The CDR3 sequence is 12 residues long. The germline CDR1 and CDR2 sequences are MDHEN and SYDVKM. The time point: week 5, during vaccination. With topical imiquimod, each dose of the vaccine consisted of 300 ug of mutant IDH1 20-mer peptide. The donors had new WHO grade 3 or 4 astrocytomas; these were IDH1-mutant and ATRX-lost. The repertoire was sequenced with immunoSEQ multiplex PCR; TCRdb's copy has only in-frame clones and lacks some. The data contain tens of thousands of clones, more than 85% of them seen just once; the ten biggest clones take up under 0.7%. As for this clone: The target antigen is unknown.

Source: PBMCs, taken from a glioma patient whose treatment included an IDH1 peptide vaccine. This TCR came from a woman between 45 and 60 years old with glioma. The V call is TRBV28, the J call TRBJ1-1, with a tentative D call TRBD1 (5 bases). As DNA, the CDR3 is TGTGCCAGCATGGTGACAGCAGCTGAAGCTTTCTTT. Amino acids: CASMVTAAEAFF.